Below are 20 T cell receptor beta chains sequenced from a single sample in a study of T cells in Graves' hyperthyroidism and ophthalmopathy. The investigators amplified TCR beta CDR3 regions from RNA transcripts. TCR CDR3 regions were first amplified by RT-PCR with HTBI primers. In TCRdb, the multiplex PCR reads were re-called with MiXCR into one record per CDR3 protein. Here the sample spans about 570,000 distinct CDR3 sequences, around 13% being singletons. Sequencing was done on a sample of blood. These receptors all come from a woman aged 40 to 55 with Graves' hyperthyroidism.

This clonotype was seen at least ten times. The chain couples TRBV27 to TRBJ1-1, with a possible D match to TRBD1 (6 bases). Per the germline V gene, CDR1 is MNHEY and CDR2 is SMNVEV (reference sequence). This CDR3 is built from 14 residues. Deletions cut 6 bases from V and 2 bases from J, with 13 bases between. Written as DNA, the CDR3 is TGTGCCAGCAGGAAGACAGGTAGAAACACTGAAGCTTTCTTT. Translation: CASRKTGRNTEAFF.

This clonotype was found many times. The chain links TRBV3-1 to TRBJ2-7; possible D gene TRBD2, 6 bases. The V end was cut by 3 bases, the J end by 6 bases, with 12 bases between. This CDR3 is 13 amino acids long. CDR1 and CDR2 from the germline V gene are LGHDT and YNNKEL (reference sequence). The CDR3 DNA is TGTGCCAGCAGCCAGGTGTCCGGGAGCGAGCAGTACTTC. Its protein product is CASSQVSGSEQYF.

Ten or more counts support this clonotype. The J gene is TRBJ1-1, the V gene TRBV5-1, with D maybe TRBD1 (5 bases). V was trimmed by 4 bases and J by 5 bases, leaving 18 bases between them. The CDR3 loop spans 15 amino acids. CDR1 is SGHRS and CDR2 is YFSETQ in the germline V gene. DNA of the CDR3: TGCGCCAGCAGCCTCGATCGGGGGGACGGGACTGAAGCTTTCTTT. It encodes CASSLDRGDGTEAFF. Full variable domain (remainder filled in from reference TRBV5-1 and TRBJ1-1): KAGVTQTPRYLIKTRGQQVTLSCSPISGHRSVSWYQQTPGQGLQFLFEYFSETQRNKGNFPGRFSGRQFSNSRSEMNVSTLELGDSALYLCASSLDRGDGTEAFFGQGTRLTVV.

This clonotype has ten or more counts. The rearrangement joins TRBV27 to TRBJ1-2; 7 nucleotides match TRBD1. The germline gives CDR1 MNHEY, CDR2 SMNVEV (reference sequence). The V segment lost 6 bases and the J segment 3 bases; nucleotides outside the gene matches: 13. The CDR3 has 16 amino acids. The CDR3 loop reads CASSLIGTVPDYGYTF. CDR3 nucleotides: TGTGCCAGCAGCCTAATCGGGACAGTACCAGACTATGGCTACACCTTC.

The chain employs TRBV5-8 and TRBJ1-4; 7 bases agree with TRBD1. The CDR3 runs 16 residues. The V gene end was trimmed by 0 bases and the J gene end by 8 bases; junction bases not matched to a gene: 10. Germline lookup yields CDR1 SGHTS and CDR2 YDEGEE. CDR3 in amino acids: CASSLGQGPKWEKLFF. For the CDR3, the DNA is TGTGCCAGCAGCTTGGGACAGGGCCCGAAGTGGGAAAAACTGTTTTTT.

With regard to this clonotype: The junction departs from the called germline gene at one end, perhaps through a read error. The chain employs TRBV5-1 and TRBJ2-7; TRBD2 matches 14 bases. There are 19 residues in the CDR3. CDR1 SGHRS and CDR2 YFSETQ come from the germline V gene. In DNA form, the CDR3 reads TGCGCCAGCAGATTGGGACCGCCGGGACTAGCGGGAGACGCCTACGAGCAGTACTTC. This codes for CASRLGPPGLAGDAYEQYF.

This clonotype has a count of ten or more. The rearrangement links TRBV6-1 to TRBJ2-5; D assignment may be TRBD1 or TRBD2 (5 bases each). There are 15 residues in the CDR3. V shed 2 bases and J shed 3 bases, with 13 bases lying between them. CDR1 and CDR2 from the germline V gene are MNHNS and SASEGT. The CDR3 sequence is CASSELRGEKETQYF. The CDR3 DNA reads TGTGCCAGCAGTGAACTGAGGGGAGAAAAAGAGACCCAGTACTTC.

The V call is TRBV14, the J call TRBJ2-7; D ambiguous. The CDR3 spans 13 residues. V was shortened by 1 base and J by 2 bases, with 6 bases between the two germline ends. Germline assignment: CDR1 SGHDN and CDR2 FVKESK. The CDR3 region has the DNA TGTGCCAGCAGCCAAGTCACGACCTACGAGCAGTACTTC. As protein: CASSQVTTYEQYF.

As concerns this clonotype: A read error is possible here, since a much larger clone lies one base away. The chain carries TRBV3-1 and TRBJ2-7; D unresolved. CDR3 length equals 12 residues. Per the germline V gene, CDR1 is LGHDT and CDR2 is YNNKEL (reference sequence). This CDR3 reads CASSQPSNEQHF. In nucleotides, the CDR3 is TGTGCCAGCAGCCAACCGTCGAACGAGCAGCACTTC.

This sequence joins TRBV29-1 and TRBJ2-7; TRBD1 agrees at 8 bases. The CDR3 is made up of 11 amino acids. V lost 4 bases and J lost 5; bases outside the gene matches: 1. Per the germline V gene, CDR1 is SQVTM and CDR2 is ANQGSEA. This CDR3 is CSVGTGNEQYF. CDR3 nucleotide sequence: TGCAGCGTTGGGACAGGGAACGAGCAGTACTTC.

This clonotype occurred many times. V usage is TRBV3-1 and J usage is TRBJ2-3, with D maybe TRBD1 (7 bases). V shed 7 bases and J shed 3 bases, with 11 bases lying between them. This CDR3 has 13 amino acids. The germline CDR1 and CDR2 sequences are LGHDT and YNNKEL (reference sequence). The CDR3 region has the DNA TGTGCCAGCAAGACAGGGAGGACAGATACGCAGTATTTT. It yields the protein CASKTGRTDTQYF.

This clonotype was observed a handful of times. V is TRBV25-1 and J is TRBJ2-7, with a tentative D call TRBD2 (5 bases). Trimming took 1 base from V and 6 from J, leaving 10 bases between them. This CDR3 has 13 amino acids. The germline V gene encodes CDR1 MGHDK and CDR2 SYGVNS. The CDR3 nucleotides are TGTGCCAGCAGTGAATCCGGGGTCCTCGAGCAGTACTTC. Its translation: CASSESGVLEQYF.

This clonotype was counted many times. CDR3 protein: CASSPLRGLAKETQYF. In nucleotides, the CDR3 is TGTGCCAGCAGCCCCCTAAGGGGACTAGCGAAGGAGACCCAGTACTTC. The chain has TRBV7-2 and TRBJ2-5; 10 bases align to TRBD2. CDR1 is SGHTA and CDR2 is FQGNSA in the germline V gene. The CDR3 runs 16 residues. V lost 5 bases and J lost 5; bases outside the gene matches: 11. Filled out from reference TRBV7-2 and TRBJ2-5, the complete variable domain reads GAGVSQSPSNKVTEKGKDVELRCDPISGHTALYWYRQSLGQGLEFLIYFQGNSAPDKSGLPSDRFSAERTGGSVSTLTIQRTQQEDSAVYLCASSPLRGLAKETQYFGPGTRLLVL.

This clonotype was seen repeatedly, ten times or more. The rearrangement uses TRBV2 and TRBJ1-5; no clear D. Trimming stripped 6 bases from V and 0 bases from J, with 12 bases between. This CDR3 spans 15 amino acids. The germline V gene has CDR1 SNHLY and CDR2 FYNNEI. CDR3: CASRGTDYSNQPQHF. Here the CDR3 DNA reads TGTGCCAGCAGAGGTACAGACTATAGCAATCAGCCCCAGCATTTT.

V is TRBV11-1 and J is TRBJ1-2; 8 positions match TRBD1. The length of the CDR3 is 14 residues. CDR1 is SGHAT, CDR2 FQDESV, per germline (reference sequence). V trimming: 5 bases; J trimming: 4 bases; junction bases outside the gene matches: 6. The CDR3 region has the DNA TGTGCCAGCAGCCCGGGACAGGAACCCTATGGCTACACCTTC. This gives the protein CASSPGQEPYGYTF. The full variable domain, rest sourced from reference TRBV11-1 and TRBJ1-2, is EAEVAQSPRYKITEKSQAVAFWCDPISGHATLYWYRQILGQGPELLVQFQDESVVDDSQLPKDRFSAERLKGVDSTLKIQPAELGDSAMYLCASSPGQEPYGYTFGSGTRLTVV.

This clonotype was counted at least ten times. This chain links TRBV18 with TRBJ2-1; 10 positions agree with TRBD2. J was trimmed by 8 bases and V by 0 bases; bases with no gene match: 7. Germline CDR1 KGHSH, CDR2 LQKENI. CDR3 length: 16 residues. CDR3 nucleotides: TGTGCCAGCTCACCACCCTCCCTAGCGGGAGTAGATGAGCAGTTCTTC. This codes for CASSPPSLAGVDEQFF.

The rearrangement links TRBV28 to TRBJ2-2; 11 bases align to TRBD2. Germline V gives CDR1 MDHEN, CDR2 SYDVKM. The length of the CDR3 is 17 residues. J gave up 2 bases and V 5 bases, and 7 bases lay outside the gene matches. The DNA of the CDR3 is TGTGCCAGCAGTCCCGGGACTAGCGGACGAAACACCGGGGAGCTGTTTTTT. Its protein is CASSPGTSGRNTGELFF.

This clonotype was seen a few times. The chain employs TRBV27 and TRBJ1-6, with D unresolved. CDR3 length: 13 residues. Trimming left V 6 bases short and J 5 bases short, with 8 bases between. Germline CDR1 MNHEY, CDR2 SMNVEV (reference sequence). As DNA, the CDR3 is TGTGCCAGCAGCTCTGGGGATAATTCACCCCTCCACTTT. This gives the protein CASSSGDNSPLHF.

The chain carries TRBV11-3 and TRBJ2-7; TRBD1 is a possible D gene (6 bases). The CDR3 contains 13 residues. V lost 0 bases, J lost 6 bases, and 9 bases lay in between. Germline loops: CDR1 SGHNT, CDR2 YENEEA. The CDR3 is CASSLDGGGEQYF. The CDR3 bases are TGTGCCAGCAGCTTAGATGGGGGCGGCGAGCAGTACTTC.

This clonotype was observed at least ten times. V usage is TRBV19 and J usage is TRBJ2-1, with TRBD2 as a possible D gene (6 bases). The CDR3 runs 15 residues. V lost 7 bases and J 3 bases, leaving 16 bases between the germline ends. Germline V CDR1 and CDR2: LNHDA, SQIVND (reference sequence). The CDR3 DNA is TGTGCCAGTATGGGTGGCGGGGCGGGCTACAATGAGCAGTTCTTC. Translating it yields CASMGGGAGYNEQFF.